Listed here is a single TCR beta chain. Its antigen remains unidentified. This sample includes further DNA sequences coding for the same CDR3. This entry is derived from a study of cytotoxic CD8 clonotypes in ibrutinib-treated CLL. The study's findings and limits: Clonality (at baseline) was higher than in age-matched healthy donors and tracked circulating CD8+ T-cell counts. Treatment left the uncommon public clonotypes either contracted or stable in frequency. Clonality went higher at ibrutinib response and then dropped back toward baseline at progression. Patients with sustained remission and those progressing were sampled at differing times.

Libraries were prepared by immunoSEQ multiplex PCR; TCRdb keeps only in-frame clonotypes and omits some of them. The sample has more than 110,000 clones, 80% seen once. Germline V gene data show CDR1 as SGDLS and CDR2 as YYNGEE. V shed 0 bases and J shed 1 base, with 4 bases lying between them. The CDR3 totals 13 residues. The specimen was PBMCs, collected after 36 months of ibrutinib treatment. The source of this sequence is a human donor with chronic lymphocytic leukemia. The chain uses TRBV9 and TRBJ1-1; D not certain. The CDR3 DNA reads as TGTGCCAGCAGCGTAGGACCGAACACTGAAGCTTTCTTT. Translating gives CASSVGPNTEAFF.